Shown below are 15 T cell receptor beta chains from a single sample sequenced in a study of a mutant IDH1 vaccine in newly diagnosed glioma. TCRdb keeps only in-frame clones here, not all; method: immunoSEQ multiplex PCR. This table holds about 52,000 clones, 76% found once. Their antigens remain unidentified. Time point noted: week 47, end of study. Mutant IDH1 20-mer peptide, at 300 ug, made up each vaccine dose, with topical imiquimod. The sample here was PBMCs, taken from a glioma patient whose treatment included an IDH1 peptide vaccine. These receptors came from a woman in her 40s with glioma. Some clones in this sample may be carry-over from other donors' samples.

The chain recombines TRBV7-3 with TRBJ1-1, with D possibly TRBD1 on 5 matching bases. Germline V CDR1 and CDR2: SGHTA, FQGTGA. CDR3 length: 17 residues. The V and J ends lost 5 bases and 5 bases respectively, with 24 bases between them. This CDR3 is CASSPLGGGAQGTEAFF. The CDR3 DNA sequence: TGTGCCAGCAGCCCCCTTGGGGGAGGGGCCCAGGGTACTGAAGCTTTCTTT.

This chain joins TRBV9 and TRBJ2-7, with D uncertain. The CDR3 is 14 amino acids. V lost 2 bases and J 7 bases, leaving 16 bases between the germline ends. The germline V gene encodes CDR1 SGDLS and CDR2 YYNGEE. The CDR3 loop is CASSVHDGAGEQYF. The CDR3 nucleotides read TGTGCCAGCAGCGTCCACGACGGAGCCGGAGAGCAGTACTTC.

This chain uses TRBV7-2 with TRBJ1-1; 7 bases line up with TRBD1. V gave up 6 bases and J gave up 4 bases; unmatched junction bases: 5. CDR1 is SGHTA, CDR2 FQGNSA, per germline. The length of the CDR3 is 13 residues. CDR3 protein: CASRLNRGTEAFF. The CDR3 DNA reads TGTGCCAGCAGGTTAAACAGGGGCACTGAAGCTTTCTTT.

This sequence joins TRBV5-4 and TRBJ2-7, with TRBD2 as a possible D gene (6 bases). CDR1 is SGHNT, CDR2 YYREEE, per germline (reference sequence). Trimming cost V 1 base and J 5 bases, with 13 bases left between them. The CDR3 length is 14 residues. The CDR3 loop is CASSLNGGIDEQYF. Written as DNA, the CDR3 is TGTGCCAGCAGCTTGAATGGAGGGATAGACGAGCAGTACTTC.

This chain links TRBV19 with TRBJ2-2; tentative D call: TRBD1 (5 bases). Germline V gene data show CDR1 as LNHDA and CDR2 as SQIVND (reference sequence). Trimming removed 3 bases from V and 3 bases from J, with 5 bases in between. The CDR3 length is 13 residues. Here the CDR3 reads CASSIRDTGELFF. The CDR3 DNA is TGTGCCAGTAGTATCAGGGACACCGGGGAGCTGTTTTTT.

This chain connects TRBV5-1 to TRBJ1-1; perhaps TRBD1 as D (5 bases). V was trimmed by 7 bases and J by 6 bases, leaving 19 bases between them. The V gene's germline CDR1 is SGHRS and CDR2 YFSETQ. The length of the CDR3 is 14 residues. The DNA of the CDR3 is TGCGCCAGCCGACCCAAATTCCGGGACCCTGAAGCTTTCTTT. Translated, it gives CASRPKFRDPEAFF.

The sample holds a few counts of this clone. The rearrangement joins TRBV7-3 to TRBJ2-7, with 7 bases that match TRBD1. J was trimmed by 4 bases and V by 2 bases; bases with no gene match: 5. Germline CDR1 reads SGHTA; CDR2 reads FQGTGA. The CDR3 sequence is 14 residues long. The CDR3, as DNA: TGTGCCAGCAGCTTACAACAGGGGCGATACGAGCAGTACTTC. Amino acid sequence: CASSLQQGRYEQYF.

The chain employs TRBV25-1 and TRBJ2-2; 8 bases are a match to TRBD1. The germline V gene encodes CDR1 MGHDK and CDR2 SYGVNS. J lost 8 bases, V lost 3 bases, and 8 bases had no gene match. The CDR3 length is 15 residues. CDR3 DNA: TGTGCCAGCAGTGATCCAGGGGGCGCGGTGGGGGAGCTGTTTTTT. Amino acids: CASSDPGGAVGELFF.

The chain joins TRBV5-1 to TRBJ1-1; a possible D gene is TRBD1 (6 bases). Germline CDR1 is SGHRS and CDR2 is YFSETQ. With 3 bases removed from V and 2 bases from J, the gap between germline ends came to 17 bases. The CDR3 length is 16 residues. The CDR3 here is CASSYGGGAVNTEAFF. The DNA for the CDR3 is TGCGCCAGCAGCTACGGCGGGGGCGCGGTAAACACTGAAGCTTTCTTT.

This clone showed up just a few times. This chain connects TRBV6-5 to TRBJ1-1; D is undetermined. V was trimmed by 2 bases and J by 1 base, leaving 11 bases between them. This CDR3 comprises 15 residues. Per the germline V gene, CDR1 is MNHEY and CDR2 is SVGAGI. The CDR3 spells CASSYGPDKNTEAFF. The CDR3, as DNA: TGTGCCAGCAGTTACGGGCCAGATAAGAACACTGAAGCTTTCTTT.

This clone was seen just once. This chain connects TRBV7-8 to TRBJ1-6, with TRBD1 matching 8 bases. CDR3 length: 14 residues. Germline CDR1 SGHVS, CDR2 FQNEAQ. V shed 3 bases and J 7 bases; nucleotides not matched to a gene: 2. CDR3 coding DNA: TGTGCCAGCAGCTTCCGACAGGGGAATTCACCCCTCCACTTT. It translates to CASSFRQGNSPLHF.

This chain joins TRBV4-1 and TRBJ1-4, with a weak D call TRBD1 (5 bases). V lost 4 bases to trimming and J lost 8 bases, with 23 bases between them. This CDR3 contains 17 residues. In germline, CDR1 is MGHRA, CDR2 YSYEKL. Here the CDR3 reads CASSRRRGAFEKEKLFF. The DNA for the CDR3 is TGCGCCAGCAGCCGAAGAAGGGGAGCTTTCGAAAAAGAAAAACTGTTTTTT.

The V and J genes are TRBV5-4 and TRBJ2-1; D is perhaps TRBD1 (6 bases). CDR3 size: 17 residues. V was pared by 1 base and J by 5 bases, with 19 bases between. Germline V gene lookup returns CDR1 SGHNT and CDR2 YYREEE (reference sequence). The CDR3 loop reads CASSLMTGGITDNEQFF. CDR3 bases: TGTGCCAGCAGCTTGATGACAGGTGGGATAACTGACAATGAGCAGTTCTTC.

This clone has just a few counts. This chain connects TRBV7-9 to TRBJ1-2; D ambiguous. Trimming took 2 bases from V and 6 from J, leaving 1 base between them. This CDR3 is built from 10 residues. Germline CDR1 SEHNR, CDR2 FQNEAQ (reference sequence). The CDR3 region has the DNA TGTGCCAGCAGCTTAAATGGCTACACCTTC. Protein: CASSLNGYTF.

The chain has TRBV15 and TRBJ1-1; D call uncertain. V was cut by 4 bases and J by 1 base, with 10 bases left in between. CDR3 length: 14 amino acids. Germline lookup yields CDR1 LNHNV and CDR2 YYDKDF (reference sequence). Here the CDR3 DNA reads TGTGCCACCAGCATGGGAGCAGCGAACACTGAAGCTTTCTTT. This codes for CATSMGAANTEAFF.